One and the same sample provided the 7 T cell receptor beta chains below, sequenced in a study of CD8 T cells in Susac syndrome. Reverse transcription of about 0.5 to 1 ug RNA used random hexamers. Using its own MiXCR run on the immunoSEQ multiplex PCR reads, TCRdb lists one record per CDR3 protein. The profile shows approximately 74,000 distinct CDR3 sequences, roughly 91% of them singletons. Sequences were obtained from CD4+ T cells from PBMCs. The source of these receptors is a human donor with Susac syndrome.

This clonotype has just a few counts. This rearrangement joins TRBV7-2 to TRBJ2-6; D is uncertain. CDR3 length: 16 amino acids. V was trimmed by 1 base and J by 0 bases, leaving 7 bases between them. Germline-derived CDR1 and CDR2 are SGHTA and FQGNSA. CDR3 nucleotides: TGTGCCAGCAGCTTAGATCGGGCCTCTGGGGCCAACGTCCTGACTTTC. Protein sequence: CASSLDRASGANVLTF.

The gene calls are TRBV3-1 and TRBJ2-5; D unclear. Germline V gene sequence: CDR1 LGHDT, CDR2 YNNKEL (reference sequence). CDR3 length: 13 residues. V lost 1 base and J 5 bases, leaving 8 bases between the germline ends. The CDR3 DNA reads as TGTGCCAGCAGCCAAGCCGGGCCTGAGACCCAGTACTTC. It codes for CASSQAGPETQYF.

The rearrangement joins TRBV19 to TRBJ2-3; D perhaps matches TRBD2 (7 bases). Germline V CDR1 and CDR2: LNHDA, SQIVND (reference sequence). The V end lost 7 bases, the J end lost 2 bases, and 22 bases lay between the germline ends. This CDR3 spans 17 amino acids. The CDR3 DNA follows: TGTGCCAGTACCCAGTCCGGGGCCGGGGGGCTCACAGATACGCAGTATTTT. Encoded protein: CASTQSGAGGLTDTQYF.

This chain links TRBV28 with TRBJ1-1; the D gene is possibly TRBD1 (5 bases). V was pared by 5 bases and J by 0 bases, with 10 bases between. Germline V lookup: CDR1 MDHEN, CDR2 SYDVKM. The CDR3 has 14 amino acids. In nucleotides, the CDR3 is TGTGCCAGCAGTCTCGGGGGGATGAACACTGAAGCTTTCTTT. This codes for CASSLGGMNTEAFF.

This chain links TRBV20-1 with TRBJ2-5; 8 nucleotides align to TRBD2. CDR3 length: 14 residues. V lost 4 bases and J lost 5; bases outside the gene matches: 9. Germline CDR1 is DFQATT and CDR2 is SNEGSKA (reference sequence). CDR3 sequence (DNA): TGCAGTGCTAAGGAGACGGGGGGGCCGGAGACCCAGTACTTC. Amino acid sequence: CSAKETGGPETQYF.

This chain joins TRBV5-1 and TRBJ2-1, with 11 bases that match TRBD2. The J segment lost 0 bases and the V segment lost 3 bases, leaving 8 bases of the junction unmatched. Germline V CDR1 and CDR2: SGHRS, YFSETQ. The CDR3 consists of 18 residues. CDR3 sequence reads: CASSSSTSGMTSYNEQFF. Written as DNA, the CDR3 is TGCGCCAGCAGCTCCTCGACTAGCGGGATGACCTCCTACAATGAGCAGTTCTTC.

The chain employs TRBV18 and TRBJ1-5; D may be TRBD1 (6 bases). This CDR3 is 15 amino acids long. V lost 3 bases to trimming and J lost 3 bases, with 12 bases between them. Germline CDR1 reads KGHSH; CDR2 reads LQKENI. The CDR3 DNA reads as TGTGCCAGCTCACCGATCCGGGACACCAATCAGCCCCAGCATTTT. Translating it yields CASSPIRDTNQPQHF.